This entry lists 27 T cell receptor beta chains sequenced from one sample in a study of T cells in women clearing cervical HPV infection. Some clones are missing from TCRdb's copy, which holds only in-frame ones; the method was immunoSEQ multiplex PCR. Its listing shows fewer than 15,000 clones. Sequenced material: blood buffy coat. These receptors all come from a woman aged 18 to 75 with a cervical HPV16 infection that either progressed to CIN3+ or cleared (not recorded which).

As to this clone: The read terminates 3 residues ahead of where the CDR3 ends, so the germline J gene completes it. V and J are TRBV5-4 and TRBJ2-5, with D possibly TRBD1 on 6 matching bases. Germline loops: CDR1 SGHNT, CDR2 YYREEE (reference sequence). The germline V and J ends were trimmed by 4 bases and 5 bases, with 9 bases remaining between them. The CDR3 has 12 residues. The part of the CDR3 DNA that was read is TGTGCCAGCAGCAGACAGGCGGAGACC. Residues: CASSRQAET. The CDR3 reads in full as CASSRQAETQYF.

About this clone: The CDR3 is cut off 3 residues early in the read; its end comes from the germline J gene. The chain links TRBV30 to TRBJ2-3, with D maybe TRBD1 (6 bases). The CDR3 contains 12 residues. Germline V gene lookup returns CDR1 GTSNPN and CDR2 SVGIG (reference sequence). Trimming removed 1 base from V and 4 bases from J, with 6 bases in between. Partial CDR3 DNA: TGTGCCTGGAGTGGGACAGCAGATACG. Translated, it gives CAWSGTADT. The full CDR3 sequence reads CAWSGTADTQYF.

Comments on this clone: The read terminates 3 residues ahead of where the CDR3 ends, so the germline J gene completes it. The chain uses TRBV11-2 and TRBJ2-6, with no clear D. Germline CDR1 and CDR2: SGHAT and FQNNGV. The CDR3 is 13 amino acids. V lost 6 bases and J lost 2, with 5 bases in between. The CDR3 sequence is CASSIAGANVLTF. The DNA read from the CDR3 is TGTGCCAGCAGTATAGCTGGGGCCAACGTC. Using reference TRBV11-2 and TRBJ2-6 for the parts outside the CDR3, the full variable domain is EAGVAQSPRYKIIEKRQSVAFWCNPISGHATLYWYQQILGQGPKLLIQFQNNGVVDDSQLPKDRFSAERLKGVDSTLKIQPAKLEDSAVYLCASSIAGANVLTFGAGSRLTVL.

The CDR3 spells CASSPPTDSLYNEQFF. CDR3 DNA, as far as it was read: TGTGCCAGCTCACCACCGACGGACAGCCTTTACAATGAG. The genes are TRBV18 and TRBJ2-1, with D possibly being TRBD1 (6 bases). From the germline J gene comes the end of the CDR3, since the read stops 3 residues before it. V lost 0 bases, J lost 4 bases, and 13 bases lay in between. CDR3 length equals 16 residues. Germline lookup yields CDR1 KGHSH and CDR2 LQKENI.

As concerns this clone: The read terminates 3 residues ahead of where the CDR3 ends, so the germline J gene completes it. This chain links TRBV5-4 with TRBJ2-5; a weak D match, TRBD2 (6 bases). CDR3 length equals 16 residues. Germline loops: CDR1 SGHNT, CDR2 YYREEE (reference sequence). The sequenced CDR3 bases are TGTGCCAGCAGCTTGGCGAGCGGGCGACCCACAGATACC. It specifies CASSLASGRPTDT. From start to end, the CDR3 is CASSLASGRPTDTQYF.

The part of the CDR3 DNA that was read is TGTGCCAGCAGTGCGGGACAGGACCAATACGAG. As protein: CASSAGQDQYE. The entire CDR3 is CASSAGQDQYEQYF. The chain couples TRBV2 to TRBJ2-7; TRBD1 matches 8 bases. The read comes to an end 3 residues before the CDR3 does, leaving the germline J gene to fill in the end. Germline lookup yields CDR1 SNHLY and CDR2 FYNNEI. This CDR3 has 14 residues. V lost 4 bases and J lost 4; bases outside the gene matches: 6.

With respect to this clone: The sequenced fragment ends 3 residues before the CDR3 boundary, so the rest is inferred from the germline J gene. The chain has TRBV30 and TRBJ1-1; possible D gene TRBD1, 5 bases. The germline V gene encodes CDR1 GTSNPN and CDR2 SVGIG (reference sequence). CDR3 length: 12 amino acids. V lost 4 bases to trimming and J lost 4 bases, with 10 bases between them. The CDR3 loop reads CAWNSGGTEAFF. Partial CDR3 DNA: TGTGCCTGGAATTCGGGGGGCACTGAA.

A note on this clone: The read falls 3 residues short of the CDR3 end, and the missing part is taken from the germline J gene. This sequence joins TRBV20-1 and TRBJ2-3; tentative D call: TRBD2 (6 bases). The CDR3 is 16 amino acids. CDR1 is DFQATT and CDR2 is SNEGSKA in the germline V gene (reference sequence). V lost 6 bases and J 0 bases, leaving 19 bases between the germline ends. The sequenced part of the CDR3 DNA is TGCAGTGCGCAAGCCGGGACTTCGGTTAGCACAGATACG. It translates to CSAQAGTSVSTDT. The entire CDR3 protein is CSAQAGTSVSTDTQYF.

Considering frequency, this clone is medium-sized. The read ends 3 residues shy of where the CDR3 ends; the end is completed using the germline J gene. The rearrangement uses TRBV6-2 or TRBV6-3 and TRBJ1-6, with unresolved D. Germline CDR1 is MNHEY and CDR2 is SVGEGT. The CDR3 totals 12 residues. Trimming pared 5 bases from V and 8 bases from J, leaving 7 bases between. The CDR3 loop reads CASSLIHSPLHF. CDR3 DNA, as far as it was read: TGTGCCAGCAGTCTTATTCATTCACCC.

As regards this clone: The read gets to within 3 residues of the CDR3 end, and the germline J gene fills in the rest. The V and J genes are TRBV11-2 and TRBJ1-1; the D gene is possibly TRBD1 (6 bases). This CDR3 is built from 13 residues. Germline V CDR1 and CDR2: SGHAT, FQNNGV. V lost 7 bases and J lost 1, with 10 bases in between. CDR3 sequence reads: CASTMTGNTEAFF. CDR3 DNA (partial): TGTGCCAGCACCATGACAGGGAACACTGAA. The whole variable domain, remainder taken from reference TRBV11-2 and TRBJ1-1, is EAGVAQSPRYKIIEKRQSVAFWCNPISGHATLYWYQQILGQGPKLLIQFQNNGVVDDSQLPKDRFSAERLKGVDSTLKIQPAKLEDSAVYLCASTMTGNTEAFFGQGTRLTVV.

Notes on this clone: The read ends 3 residues before the CDR3 terminus; that terminus is restored from the germline J gene. The V and J genes are TRBV20-1 and TRBJ1-2, with TRBD1 matching over 8 bases. CDR1 and CDR2 (germline): DFQATT, SNEGSKA (reference sequence). J lost 4 bases, V lost 4 bases, and 17 bases had no gene match. CDR3 length: 17 residues. The covered CDR3 bases are TGCAGTGCTATCCCACAGGGGGGGTGGGCCGCAAGCTATGGC. It yields the protein CSAIPQGGWAASYG. The whole CDR3 sequence reads CSAIPQGGWAASYGYTF.

About this clone: Read sequence stops 3 residues before the CDR3 end, and the germline J gene provides the missing end. The chain recombines TRBV6-2 or TRBV6-3 with TRBJ2-1; D is perhaps TRBD2 (6 bases). V was shortened by 2 bases and J by 9 bases, with 20 bases between the two germline ends. The CDR3 totals 16 residues. Looked up from germline, CDR1 is MNHEY and CDR2 is SVGEGT. CDR3 DNA, as far as it was read: TGTGCCAGCAGTTACGATCCGGGAGTATTAAGGGGTGAG. It encodes CASSYDPGVLRGE. The entire CDR3 sequence reads CASSYDPGVLRGEQFF.

As for this clone: The DNA ends 3 residues before the CDR3 does, and the rest of the CDR3 is filled in from the germline J gene. The genes are TRBV5-1 and TRBJ2-1; 14 positions match TRBD2. CDR3 length equals 16 residues. The V and J ends lost 4 bases and 5 bases, in that order; junction bases with no gene match: 5. Germline CDR1 is SGHRS and CDR2 is YFSETQ. Partial CDR3 DNA: TGCGCCAGCAGCCCCGCGGGACTAGCGGGGGACAATGAG. The encoded protein is CASSPAGLAGDNE. The CDR3 as a whole reads CASSPAGLAGDNEQFF.

CDR3 protein: CASSNRGRGEKLFF. The DNA read from the CDR3 is TGTGCCAGTAGTAACAGGGGGCGAGGTGAAAAA. The V call is TRBV19, the J call TRBJ1-4; 9 bases match TRBD1. The sequenced fragment ends 3 residues before the CDR3 boundary, so the rest is inferred from the germline J gene. Germline CDR1 is LNHDA and CDR2 is SQIVND (reference sequence). The CDR3 extends over 14 amino acids. J gave up 7 bases and V 4 bases, and 4 bases lay outside the gene matches.

Comments on this clone: The read stops 3 residues short of the end of the CDR3; the missing end is completed from the germline J gene. The chain employs TRBV20-1 and TRBJ1-1; 7 nucleotides agree with TRBD1. Germline CDR1 and CDR2: DFQATT and SNEGSKA (reference sequence). V lost 4 bases to trimming and J lost 5 bases; unmatched junction nucleotides: 4. This CDR3 is 12 amino acids long. Incomplete CDR3 DNA: TGCAGTGCTACGACACAGGGGACTGAA. As protein: CSATTQGTE. Given in full, the CDR3 is CSATTQGTEAFF.

To note about this clone: The DNA ends 3 residues before the CDR3 does, and the rest of the CDR3 is filled in from the germline J gene. The rearrangement uses TRBV6-2 or TRBV6-3 and TRBJ1-6; a weak D match, TRBD1 (5 bases). The CDR3 contains 11 residues. CDR1 MNHEY and CDR2 SVGEGT come from the germline V gene. CDR3 sequence reads: CASNSGVTLHF. CDR3 bases read: TGTGCCAGCAATTCGGGGGTGACC.

Worth noting for this clone: The observed sequence ends 3 residues before the CDR3 terminus, with the missing tail filled in from the germline J gene. This sequence joins TRBV7-9 and TRBJ1-4; no firm D call. The CDR3 contains 14 residues. Germline CDR1 and CDR2: SEHNR and FQNEAQ (reference sequence). V was trimmed by 1 base and J by 2 bases, leaving 5 bases between them. This CDR3 reads CASSLGGTNEKLFF. Incomplete CDR3 DNA: TGTGCCAGCAGCTTAGGAGGGACTAATGAAAAA.

Concerning this clone: The read stops 3 residues short of the end of the CDR3; the missing end is completed from the germline J gene. The rearrangement uses TRBV30 and TRBJ1-6, with D unresolved. CDR3 length: 12 residues. Germline V gene data show CDR1 as GTSNPN and CDR2 as SVGIG (reference sequence). With 3 bases removed from V and 9 bases from J, the gap between germline ends came to 9 bases. The CDR3 loop reads CAWRPSTSPLHF. CDR3 bases read: TGTGCCTGGAGGCCGAGCACTTCACCC.

For this clone: Coverage ceases 3 residues before the CDR3 finishes, and the germline J gene fills in the end. The rearrangement uses TRBV29-1 and TRBJ2-5; D might be TRBD1 (6 bases). This CDR3 has 15 amino acids. V lost 6 bases, J lost 1 base, and 18 bases lay in between. Looked up from germline, CDR1 is SQVTM and CDR2 is ANQGSEA. The CDR3 loop is CSVPEGHFVQETQYF. CDR3 DNA, as far as it was read: TGCAGCGTCCCAGAGGGACATTTTGTCCAAGAGACC.

As for this clone: The DNA ends 3 residues before the CDR3 does, and the rest of the CDR3 is filled in from the germline J gene. V usage is TRBV30 and J usage is TRBJ1-2; weak D call: TRBD1 (5 bases). The CDR3 totals 11 residues. Per the germline V gene, CDR1 is GTSNPN and CDR2 is SVGIG (reference sequence). The covered CDR3 bases are TGTGCCTGGAGTGTTAGGGGAGAC. Translation: CAWSVRGD. The whole CDR3 sequence reads CAWSVRGDYTF.

Turning to this clone: The read stops 3 residues short of the end of the CDR3; the missing end is completed from the germline J gene. The chain has TRBV29-1 and TRBJ1-1, with TRBD1 matching 7 bases. V shed 6 bases and J 1 base; nucleotides not matched to a gene: 11. The CDR3 loop spans 15 amino acids. The V gene's germline CDR1 is SQVTM and CDR2 ANQGSEA. Incomplete CDR3 DNA: TGCAGCGTGACGGGAACAGGGGCAAGGAACACTGAA. It translates to CSVTGTGARNTE. The full CDR3 sequence reads CSVTGTGARNTEAFF.

Concerning this clone: Sequencing ends 3 residues short of the CDR3 end; the germline J gene provides the rest. The J gene is TRBJ1-2, the V gene TRBV20-1; D is perhaps TRBD1 (5 bases). Germline CDR1 is DFQATT and CDR2 is SNEGSKA (reference sequence). Trimming took off 6 bases at V and 4 bases at J, with 12 bases between the two ends. The CDR3 covers 12 residues. The part of the CDR3 DNA that was read is TGCAGTGCACTACAGGATGGCTATGGC. It is translated as CSALQDGYG. The whole CDR3 region reads CSALQDGYGYTF.

For this clone: The CDR3 extends 3 residues past the end of the read, so its final part is completed from the germline J gene. The chain links TRBV7-2 to TRBJ2-3; no clear D. CDR1 is SGHTA, CDR2 FQGNSA, per germline. There are 14 residues in the CDR3. V was cut by 1 base and J by 4 bases, with 9 bases left in between. The CDR3 DNA, read in part, is TGTGCCAGCAGCTTAGGTCACACAGCAGATACG. It is translated as CASSLGHTADT. The CDR3 reads in full as CASSLGHTADTQYF.

This CDR3 reads CASSQQLAGAHRETQYF. The CDR3 DNA, read in part, is TGCGCCAGCAGTCAACAACTAGCGGGGGCCCACCGGGAGACG. The chain is built from TRBV23-1 and TRBJ2-3; 11 nucleotides line up with TRBD2. The read ends 3 residues shy of where the CDR3 ends; the end is completed using the germline J gene. TRBV23-1 is an open reading frame, and its role is uncertain. The CDR3 spans 17 residues.

Details on this clone: The read gets to within 3 residues of the CDR3 end, and the germline J gene fills in the rest. The chain is built from TRBV6-1 and TRBJ2-7; 9 bases align to TRBD2. Germline CDR1 reads MNHNS; CDR2 reads SASEGT. Trimming at V came to 2 bases and at J to 0 bases, leaving 11 bases not matched to a gene. This CDR3 contains 18 residues. Incomplete CDR3 DNA: TGTGCCAGCAGTGAATCGCCCGTTGTAGCGGGGGCCTCCTACGAG. Translating gives CASSESPVVAGASYE. The whole CDR3 reads CASSESPVVAGASYEQYF.

A word on this clone: The DNA ends 3 residues before the CDR3 does, and the rest of the CDR3 is filled in from the germline J gene. V gene TRBV18 combines with J gene TRBJ2-1, with D maybe TRBD2 (7 bases). This CDR3 region has 16 residues. Germline CDR1 is KGHSH and CDR2 is LQKENI. V gave up 0 bases and J gave up 3 bases, with 12 bases separating them. The covered CDR3 bases are TGTGCCAGCTCACCACCGTCCGGGGGGCTCTACAATGAG. It is translated as CASSPPSGGLYNE. The whole CDR3 protein is CASSPPSGGLYNEQFF. Filled out from reference TRBV18 and TRBJ2-1, the complete variable domain reads NAGVMQNPRHLVRRRGQEARLRCSPMKGHSHVYWYRQLPEEGLKFMVYLQKENIIDESGMPKERFSAEFPKEGPSILRIQQVVRGDSAAYFCASSPPSGGLYNEQFFGPGTRLTVL.

Points on this clone: Read sequence stops 3 residues before the CDR3 end, and the germline J gene provides the missing end. This chain uses TRBV5-4 with TRBJ2-2; weak D call: TRBD1 (6 bases). V lost 1 base, J lost 1 base, and 8 bases lay in between. Germline V CDR1 and CDR2: SGHNT, YYREEE (reference sequence). The CDR3 length is 15 residues. This CDR3 reads CASSLLTGNTGELFF. The CDR3 bases that were read are TGTGCCAGCAGCTTGTTGACAGGGAACACCGGGGAG.